One and the same sample provided the 25 T cell receptor beta chains below, sequenced in a study of human versus mouse CDR3 diversity and MHC coevolution. Here immunoSEQ multiplex PCR was the method, and the copy in TCRdb shows in-frame clones only, minus some. The top ten hold roughly 1.3% of the sample, which has tens of thousands of clones, around 93% seen once. The sequenced sample consisted of naive CD4+ T cells from blood. The subset: CD45RO-negative CD62L-positive naive CD4 T cells. The receptors stem from a person aged 25 to 75 in good health.

The gene calls are TRBV5-4 and TRBJ2-7; TRBD2 is a possible D gene (5 bases). The CDR3 is made up of 14 amino acids. The V end lost 0 bases, the J end lost 5 bases, and 12 bases lay between the germline ends. Looked up from germline, CDR1 is SGHNT and CDR2 is YYREEE (reference sequence). The CDR3 region is CASSLGRGWDEQYF. In nucleotides, the CDR3 is TGTGCCAGCAGCTTGGGGAGAGGGTGGGACGAGCAGTACTTC.

V is TRBV13 and J is TRBJ2-6; 10 bases match TRBD1. Germline V gene lookup returns CDR1 PRHDT and CDR2 FYEKMQ (reference sequence). Unmatched junction bases numbered 5, after V lost 5 bases and J lost 1 base. This CDR3 is 17 amino acids long. CDR3 nucleotide sequence: TGTGCCAGCAGCCTCCCGGACAGGGGGTCTGGGGCCAACGTCCTGACTTTC. Translation gives CASSLPDRGSGANVLTF.

V gene TRBV2 combines with J gene TRBJ2-7; 7 bases fit TRBD1. V was pared by 7 bases and J by 0 bases, with 3 bases of the junction left unmatched. CDR1 is SNHLY, CDR2 FYNNEI, per germline. The CDR3 runs 13 residues. CDR3 protein: CASNRDSSYEQYF. The CDR3 DNA is TGTGCCAGCAACCGGGACAGCTCCTACGAGCAGTACTTC.

The CDR3: CASSPPSTGGSETQYF. CDR3 in DNA: TGTGCCAGCTCACCCCCTTCGACAGGGGGCAGCGAGACCCAGTACTTC. The chain couples TRBV18 to TRBJ2-5; 10 bases map to TRBD1. This CDR3 spans 16 amino acids. Per the germline V gene, CDR1 is KGHSH and CDR2 is LQKENI. The V segment lost 3 bases and the J segment 5 bases; nucleotides outside the gene matches: 9.

The rearrangement links TRBV27 to TRBJ2-2, with 8 nucleotides matching TRBD1. Germline CDR1 and CDR2: MNHEY and SMNVEV (reference sequence). This CDR3 spans 15 amino acids. V lost 6 bases, J lost 3 bases, and 6 bases stayed unmatched. The CDR3 spells CASSTRTGHTGELFF. The CDR3 DNA sequence: TGTGCCAGCAGCACCCGGACAGGGCACACCGGGGAGCTGTTTTTT.

The genes are TRBV18 and TRBJ2-7; D is unresolved. CDR3 length: 12 residues. V lost 5 bases and J lost 4, with 9 bases in between. Germline CDR1 is KGHSH and CDR2 is LQKENI. For the CDR3, the DNA is TGTGCCAGCTCATCCGACATATACGAGCAGTACTTC. Protein: CASSSDIYEQYF.

The chain joins TRBV7-3 to TRBJ2-6; tentative D call: TRBD2 (6 bases). V was clipped by 6 bases and J by 3 bases, with 6 bases between them. This CDR3 is built from 13 residues. Germline V gene lookup returns CDR1 SGHTA and CDR2 FQGTGA. The CDR3, as DNA: TGTGCCAGCAGGGGGGGTGGGGCCAACGTCCTGACTTTC. This encodes CASRGGGANVLTF.

The chain combines TRBV27 with TRBJ1-3, with D tentatively TRBD1 (5 bases). Looked up from germline, CDR1 is MNHEY and CDR2 is SMNVEV (reference sequence). The CDR3 is 13 residues long. Trimming took off 4 bases at V and 3 bases at J, with 7 bases between the two ends. The DNA of the CDR3 is TGTGCCAGCAGTTCAGGGATTGGAAACACCATATATTTT. Residues: CASSSGIGNTIYF.

This clone was counted between two and nine times. The rearrangement joins TRBV28 to TRBJ1-3; 7 bases align to TRBD1. The J segment lost 4 bases and the V segment lost 2 bases, leaving 5 bases of the junction unmatched. Germline V gene data show CDR1 as MDHEN and CDR2 as SYDVKM. This CDR3 comprises 15 residues. The CDR3 loop is CASSLEQGFGNTIYF. The CDR3 nucleotides read TGTGCCAGCAGTTTAGAACAGGGGTTCGGAAACACCATATATTTT.

The chain employs TRBV7-3 and TRBJ2-5; D might be TRBD2 (7 bases). With the DNA end fitting TRBJ2-7 better, the J assignment may be wrong. CDR1 is SGHTA and CDR2 is FQGTGA in the germline V gene. The CDR3 runs to 15 residues. CDR3 protein: CASSLTRAGQYEQYF. The CDR3 DNA is TGTGCCAGCAGCTTAACGAGAGCGGGACAATACGAGCAGTACTTC.

V and J are TRBV5-4 and TRBJ1-5, with D uncertain. Between the trimmed V and J ends, which lost 0 bases and 4 bases, there was a span of 8 bases. There are 14 residues in the CDR3. In germline, CDR1 is SGHNT, CDR2 YYREEE (reference sequence). The CDR3 DNA is TGTGCCAGCAGCTTGGGCGCAGGTAATCAGCCCCAGCATTTT. Its translation: CASSLGAGNQPQHF.

The V gene is TRBV28, the J gene TRBJ1-1; 8 positions match TRBD1. Looked up from germline, CDR1 is MDHEN and CDR2 is SYDVKM. Trimming cost V 5 bases and J 6 bases; bases outside gene matches: 11. The CDR3 is 15 residues long. The CDR3 sequence: CASSPRTGGFAEAFF. As DNA, the CDR3 is TGTGCCAGCAGTCCCCGAACAGGGGGTTTCGCTGAAGCTTTCTTT.

This chain connects TRBV18 to TRBJ2-1; D not resolved. The CDR3 consists of 15 residues. Trimming cost V 2 bases and J 3 bases, with 11 bases left between them. Per germline, CDR1 KGHSH and CDR2 LQKENI. CDR3 coding DNA: TGTGCCAGCTCACCAGGGCCGTCGGACTACAATGAGCAGTTCTTC. Protein sequence: CASSPGPSDYNEQFF.

The gene calls are TRBV28 and TRBJ2-1; D may be TRBD2 (5 bases). The CDR3 has 16 residues. Trimming removed 6 bases from V and 5 bases from J, with 20 bases in between. In germline, CDR1 is MDHEN, CDR2 SYDVKM. The CDR3 nucleotides are TGTGCCAGCAGAAGAACCCTGGGCGGGCGAGACAATGAGCAGTTCTTC. It yields the protein CASRRTLGGRDNEQFF.

This clone was found once. The chain uses TRBV7-3 and TRBJ2-1; D possibly corresponds to TRBD2 (6 bases). Trimming removed 2 bases at V and 4 bases at J, with 12 bases between. CDR3 size: 15 residues. The germline V gene encodes CDR1 SGHTA and CDR2 FQGTGA. CDR3: CASSLGSGGYNEQFF. In nucleotides, the CDR3 is TGTGCCAGCAGCTTAGGCTCAGGAGGGTACAATGAGCAGTTCTTC.

The rearrangement joins TRBV19 to TRBJ1-5; maybe TRBD1 (6 bases). The ends were cut back, 4 bases at V and 7 bases at J, with 11 bases in the middle. The germline V gene encodes CDR1 LNHDA and CDR2 SQIVND (reference sequence). This CDR3 is 13 amino acids long. The CDR3 nucleotides are TGTGCCAGTAGTAGCCAGGGGAAACAGCCCCAGCATTTT. This gives the protein CASSSQGKQPQHF. The full variable domain, its missing parts supplied by reference TRBV19 and TRBJ1-5, is DGGITQSPKYLFRKEGQNVTLSCEQNLNHDAMYWYRQDPGQGLRLIYYSQIVNDFQKGDIAEGYSVSREKKESFPLTVTSAQKNPTAFYLCASSSQGKQPQHFGDGTRLSIL.

The chain has TRBV9 and TRBJ2-1, with 7 bases that match TRBD1. V was clipped by 3 bases and J by 1 base; unmatched bases: 7. Germline V lookup: CDR1 SGDLS, CDR2 YYNGEE. The CDR3 consists of 16 residues. The CDR3 spells CASSGPTGMSYNEQFF. The DNA of the CDR3 is TGTGCCAGCAGCGGACCGACAGGGATGTCCTACAATGAGCAGTTCTTC.

V usage is TRBV10-3 and J usage is TRBJ1-4, with 7 bases identical to TRBD1. The germline V gene encodes CDR1 ENHRY and CDR2 SYGVKD. The V segment lost 6 bases and the J segment 7 bases; nucleotides outside the gene matches: 5. This CDR3 is 13 amino acids long. CDR3 sequence reads: CAISRQGSEKLFF. CDR3 nucleotides: TGTGCCATCAGCCGACAGGGTAGTGAAAAACTGTTTTTT.

The J gene is TRBJ1-6, the V gene TRBV12-5; 7 bases are shared with TRBD1. This CDR3 has 14 amino acids. Germline V gene lookup returns CDR1 LGHNT and CDR2 FRNRAP. V trimming: 6 bases; J trimming: 9 bases; junction bases outside the gene matches: 8. The CDR3 protein is CASGTGLEASPLHF. The CDR3 DNA is TGTGCTAGTGGGACAGGGCTGGAGGCTTCACCCCTCCACTTT.

The gene calls are TRBV7-9 and TRBJ2-5; TRBD1 agrees at 7 bases. The J call may be in error: the DNA end matches TRBJ2-7 better. Germline V gives CDR1 SEHNR, CDR2 FQNEAQ (reference sequence). The CDR3 is made up of 15 amino acids. The CDR3: CASSFESGTAYEQYF. In nucleotides, the CDR3 is TGTGCCAGCAGCTTTGAATCCGGGACAGCCTACGAGCAGTACTTC.

This chain joins TRBV9 and TRBJ1-3; weak D call: TRBD1 (6 bases). Between the trimmed V and J ends, which lost 4 bases and 0 bases, there was a span of 11 bases. This CDR3 contains 15 residues. Germline V lookup: CDR1 SGDLS, CDR2 YYNGEE. CDR3 DNA sequence: TGTGCCAGCAGCCCCCGGACAGCCTCTGGAAACACCATATATTTT. Protein sequence: CASSPRTASGNTIYF.

The chain uses TRBV7-8 and TRBJ1-4; 9 bases fit TRBD1. V shed 2 bases and J 5 bases; nucleotides not matched to a gene: 6. This CDR3 has 16 amino acids. Germline CDR1 reads SGHVS; CDR2 reads FQNEAQ. The CDR3 bases are TGTGCCAGCAGCTTAACTCCCGGGACAGGGAATGAAAAACTGTTTTTT. Amino acids: CASSLTPGTGNEKLFF.

This clone was picked up one time. The DNA of the CDR3 is TGTGCCAGCAGCCAAACAGGGTCCTATGGCTACACCTTC. This gives the protein CASSQTGSYGYTF. The chain couples TRBV27 to TRBJ1-2; the D gene is possibly TRBD1 (6 bases). CDR3 size: 13 residues. V was clipped by 6 bases and J by 4 bases, with 12 bases between them. The germline V gene has CDR1 MNHEY and CDR2 SMNVEV (reference sequence).

V is TRBV10-3 and J is TRBJ2-6; D not certain. The germline V and J ends were trimmed by 10 bases and 0 bases, with 13 bases remaining between them. The germline CDR1 and CDR2 sequences are ENHRY and SYGVKD. This CDR3 contains 15 residues. The CDR3, as DNA: TGTGCCACCACGAGCGACCTCTCTGGGGCCAACGTCCTGACTTTC. This codes for CATTSDLSGANVLTF.

The V call is TRBV6-6, the J call TRBJ2-5; D perhaps matches TRBD2 (6 bases). Gene TRBJ2-7 matches the end of the DNA better, so the J call may be wrong. Germline-derived CDR1 and CDR2 are MNHNY and SVGAGI (reference sequence). The CDR3 has 13 amino acids. The CDR3 reads CASSSGVTYEQYF. For the CDR3, the DNA is TGTGCCAGCAGCTCGGGAGTAACATACGAGCAGTACTTC.